These 18 T cell receptor beta chains were sequenced from one sample in a study of cytomegalovirus exposure and HLA in healthy donors. This PCR relied on a set of 60 Vbeta primers and 13 Jbeta primers. TCRdb keeps only in-frame clones here, not all; method: immunoSEQ multiplex PCR. The profile shows some 110,000 clones, approximately 70% of them singletons. Source material: PBMCs. The receptors derive from a man aged 25-45 years in good health and CMV-seropositive.

The chain has TRBV6-6 and TRBJ1-1, with D uncertain. With 2 bases removed from V and 8 bases from J, the gap between germline ends came to 6 bases. Germline CDR1 and CDR2: MNHNY and SVGAGI (reference sequence). This CDR3 has 11 amino acids. In nucleotides, the CDR3 is TGTGCCAGCAGTTACGGAGGGGAAGCTTTCTTT. It codes for CASSYGGEAFF.

The gene calls are TRBV15 and TRBJ2-2; TRBD2 is a possible D gene (5 bases). V lost 1 base, J lost 1 base, and 7 bases lay in between. The V gene's germline CDR1 is LNHNV and CDR2 YYDKDF (reference sequence). The CDR3 loop spans 15 amino acids. CDR3 in DNA: TGTGCCACCAGCAGAGGAGGGTGGAACACCGGGGAGCTGTTTTTT. Its translation is CATSRGGWNTGELFF.

This sequence joins TRBV7-6 and TRBJ2-1; D might be TRBD1 (5 bases). Trimming took 2 bases from V and 3 from J, leaving 14 bases between them. The CDR3 loop spans 16 amino acids. From germline, CDR1 is SGHVS and CDR2 FNYEAQ. CDR3 nucleotide sequence: TGTGCCAGCAGCTTACGGGTTTGGCAGGGCTACAATGAGCAGTTCTTC. Translation gives CASSLRVWQGYNEQFF.

The J gene is TRBJ2-3, the V gene TRBV18; D not resolved. Germline V gene lookup returns CDR1 KGHSH and CDR2 LQKENI. The V end was cut by 0 bases, the J end by 4 bases, with 14 bases between. The CDR3 runs 16 residues. This CDR3 reads CASSPPTPHLADTQYF. The CDR3 DNA reads as TGTGCCAGCTCACCACCTACCCCCCACCTAGCAGATACGCAGTATTTT.

This clone was detected only a few times. The chain is built from TRBV4-3 and TRBJ2-2, with 8 bases fitting TRBD1. The germline V gene has CDR1 LGHNA and CDR2 YSLEER. This CDR3 has 15 residues. V trimming: 6 bases; J trimming: 5 bases; junction bases outside the gene matches: 8. CDR3 sequence: CASSIGTGGTGELFF. CDR3 DNA: TGCGCCAGCAGTATCGGGACAGGTGGAACCGGGGAGCTGTTTTTT.

The chain has TRBV18 and TRBJ2-7; 7 nucleotides match TRBD2. This CDR3 has 13 residues. Per the germline V gene, CDR1 is KGHSH and CDR2 is LQKENI. The trim removed 5 bases at V and 3 bases at J, leaving 4 bases unmatched. The CDR3 protein is CASSVGGDYEQYV. CDR3 nucleotide sequence: TGTGCCAGCTCAGTTGGGGGGGACTACGAGCAGTACGTC.

The chain employs TRBV7-9 and TRBJ1-1; TRBD1 agrees at 8 bases. This CDR3 is 14 amino acids long. Germline V gene sequence: CDR1 SEHNR, CDR2 FQNEAQ (reference sequence). The trim removed 3 bases at V and 1 base at J, leaving 1 base unmatched. Here the CDR3 reads CASSLTGENTEAFF. Written as DNA, the CDR3 is TGTGCCAGCAGCTTGACAGGGGAGAACACTGAAGCTTTCTTT.

The chain joins TRBV6-6 to TRBJ2-7; TRBD2 matches 9 bases. V gave up 5 bases and J gave up 7 bases; unmatched junction bases: 12. CDR3 length: 15 residues. Germline V gene lookup returns CDR1 MNHNY and CDR2 SVGAGI (reference sequence). The CDR3 DNA follows: TGTGCCAGCAGTCGTCCTGGCGGGGGGGCCCAAGAGCAGTACTTC. It specifies CASSRPGGGAQEQYF.

This clone was counted only a few times. The chain has TRBV7-3 and TRBJ2-7, with TRBD2 matching over 10 bases. This CDR3 region has 16 residues. CDR1 SGHTA and CDR2 FQGTGA come from the germline V gene. After removal of 7 bases from V and 3 bases from J, the junction contained 12 bases not matched to a gene. The CDR3 here is CASTSDSGLAFYEQYV. CDR3 bases: TGTGCCAGCACCTCCGACTCGGGACTAGCGTTCTACGAGCAGTACGTC.

The J gene is TRBJ2-3, the V gene TRBV6-5; perhaps TRBD1 as D (6 bases). This CDR3 is 13 amino acids long. Deletions cut 6 bases from V and 2 bases from J, with 9 bases between. Germline lookup yields CDR1 MNHEY and CDR2 SVGAGI. The CDR3 protein is CASRQGHTDTQYF. The CDR3 DNA follows: TGTGCCAGCAGACAGGGCCACACAGATACGCAGTATTTT.

The chain uses TRBV6-5 and TRBJ1-2; TRBD1 might be the D (5 bases). V lost 2 bases to trimming and J lost 0 bases, with 10 bases between them. Looked up from germline, CDR1 is MNHEY and CDR2 is SVGAGI. This CDR3 has 15 residues. Here the CDR3 DNA reads TGTGCCAGCAGTTACGGGGCCGAATCTAACTATGGCTACACCTTC. Translating it yields CASSYGAESNYGYTF.

This clone turned up a few times. The CDR3 spells CASSWDSTMNTEAFF. In DNA form, the CDR3 reads TGTGCCAGCAGTTGGGACAGCACAATGAACACTGAAGCTTTCTTT. This chain joins TRBV6-5 and TRBJ1-1; 7 bases agree with TRBD1. Germline-derived CDR1 and CDR2 are MNHEY and SVGAGI. V was clipped by 4 bases and J by 0 bases; unmatched bases: 5. The CDR3 spans 15 residues.

This chain connects TRBV9 to TRBJ2-5; the D is unclear. The CDR3 has 15 amino acids. Trimming shortened V by 3 bases and J by 0 bases, and 12 bases separated the two germline ends. The germline CDR1 and CDR2 sequences are SGDLS and YYNGEE. As DNA, the CDR3 is TGTGCCAGCAGCGCGGTGGGCACTCACCAAGAGACCCAGTACTTC. This gives the protein CASSAVGTHQETQYF.

The chain joins TRBV10-3 to TRBJ1-2; D unclear. The length of the CDR3 is 16 residues. Germline CDR1 ENHRY, CDR2 SYGVKD. The V gene lost 8 bases and the J gene lost 6 bases, with 25 bases spanning the gap. CDR3 sequence (DNA): TGTGCCATCCGTACCCTCATGACCCTCAAGGAGGATGGCTACACCTTC. Translated, it gives CAIRTLMTLKEDGYTF.

The rearrangement links TRBV27 to TRBJ1-2; 11 nucleotides align to TRBD1. Germline CDR1 reads MNHEY; CDR2 reads SMNVEV (reference sequence). Germline trimming cut 8 bases from V and 8 bases from J; bases unmatched to any gene: 13. This CDR3 is 15 amino acids long. CDR3: CASATSGTGGVGYTF. CDR3 sequence (DNA): TGTGCCAGCGCTACCTCCGGGACAGGGGGTGTGGGCTACACCTTC.

The chain has TRBV9 and TRBJ2-3; 8 positions match TRBD2. V lost 0 bases to trimming and J lost 0 bases; unmatched junction nucleotides: 3. This CDR3 comprises 16 residues. CDR1 is SGDLS, CDR2 YYNGEE, per germline. For the CDR3, the DNA is TGTGCCAGCAGCGTAGGGCGGGGGGCAAGCACAGATACGCAGTATTTT. Protein product: CASSVGRGASTDTQYF.

V usage is TRBV28 and J usage is TRBJ2-1; 9 nucleotides match TRBD2. The CDR3 has 17 amino acids. Trimming at V came to 5 bases and at J to 5 bases, leaving 13 bases not matched to a gene. Germline CDR1 is MDHEN and CDR2 is SYDVKM. The CDR3 DNA reads as TGTGCCAGCAGTCCCTGGGGTAGCGGGAGTCCCCACAATGAGCAGTTCTTC. Amino acids: CASSPWGSGSPHNEQFF.

The chain employs TRBV15 and TRBJ2-2; 7 nucleotides match TRBD1. This CDR3 is 15 amino acids long. Germline V gives CDR1 LNHNV, CDR2 YYDKDF (reference sequence). V lost 4 bases and J lost 5; bases outside the gene matches: 7. Here the CDR3 reads CATSIGSGGTGELFF. Written as DNA, the CDR3 is TGTGCCACCAGCATAGGGTCAGGGGGTACCGGGGAGCTGTTTTTT.